This is a list of T cell receptor beta chains from one sample in a study of blood T cell repertoires in COVID-19. Sequenced by immunoSEQ multiplex PCR; TCRdb stores in-frame clones only, minus some. The sample has roughly 230,000 clones, more than 80% seen once. Input material: peripheral blood. All receptors derive from a human donor in a cohort sampled during active COVID-19. The CDR3 runs from the conserved cysteine through the conserved F or W. Fields, in order: V gene, D gene, J gene, CDR3 protein. D genes are given only for firm matches.

TRBV6-6	-	TRBJ2-7	CASIRSRESDEQYF
TRBV18	TRBD1	TRBJ2-7	CASSPGQGTYEQYF
TRBV27	-	TRBJ1-2	CASSAYDRNGYTF
TRBV28	-	TRBJ2-7	CASSSGAYEQYF
TRBV6-5	TRBD1	TRBJ2-3	CASRTQGTADTQYF
TRBV6-5	-	TRBJ1-6	CASSPERADISPLHF
TRBV18	TRBD1	TRBJ1-6	CASSPKGQGALSLHF
TRBV6-5	TRBD1	TRBJ1-2	CASSSPSTGYGYTF
TRBV3-1/TRBV3-2	TRBD2	TRBJ2-2	CASSHGRGGPTRSGELFF
TRBV5-1	TRBD1	TRBJ1-1	CASSLTGTGRRAEAFF
TRBV28	-	TRBJ1-4	CASSLLATTNEKLFF
TRBV21-1	-	TRBJ2-3	CASIHYWTEREITDTQYF
TRBV5-4	TRBD2	TRBJ2-5	CASSAASGPQETQYF